One sample yielded the 8 T cell receptor beta chains listed below, sequenced in a study of T cells expressing NK-cell markers. Reanalyzing the 5' RACE reads, TCRdb keeps one entry per CDR3 protein, without DNA. The sample has 350,000 to 400,000 distinct CDR3 sequences. Sequenced: blood T cells: a sorted CD56 or NKG2C T cell subset, CD4+ or CD8+ T cells, or bulk PBMC T cells (not recorded which). These receptors all come from a woman aged 45-59 years in good health.

The chain employs TRBV20-1 and TRBJ2-1; TCRdb's D gene call, TRBD2, goes unchecked for lack of DNA. Germline-derived CDR1 and CDR2 are DFQATT and SNEGSKA (reference sequence). The CDR3 extends over 14 amino acids. The CDR3 protein is CSAFGLVIGNEQFF.

The chain joins TRBV6-5 to TRBJ2-3; the TCRdb D gene call, TRBD1, has no DNA to confirm it. The germline V gene encodes CDR1 MNHEY and CDR2 SVGAGI. This CDR3 is built from 15 residues. CDR3 sequence: CASSYFGQGTDTQYF.

The chain couples TRBV5-1 to TRBJ1-1. This CDR3 has 14 residues. Germline CDR1 and CDR2: SGHRS and YFSETQ. CDR3 sequence reads: CASNAGARNTEAFF.

This sequence joins TRBV5-1 and TRBJ2-1. This CDR3 is 14 amino acids long. Germline V lookup: CDR1 SGHRS, CDR2 YFSETQ. The CDR3 here is CASSLGNYGNEQFF.

CDR3 in amino acids: CAINGGEANEQFF. This sequence joins TRBV24-1 and TRBJ2-1; TCRdb's D call, TRBD2, is unchecked because there is no DNA. The CDR3 sequence is 13 residues long. The germline V gene encodes CDR1 KGHDR and CDR2 SFDVKD.

The chain has TRBV14 and TRBJ2-5; there is no DNA to check the TCRdb D call of TRBD2. Germline CDR1 is SGHDN and CDR2 is FVKESK. CDR3 length equals 14 residues. CDR3 in amino acids: CASSQGGRGETQYF.

The chain carries TRBV20-1 and TRBJ2-1; TCRdb's D call of TRBD1 is untestable without DNA. The germline CDR1 and CDR2 sequences are DFQATT and SNEGSKA (reference sequence). This CDR3 region has 16 residues. The CDR3 loop is CSASTTGTGPYNEQFF.

The rearrangement links TRBV12-3 or TRBV12-4 to TRBJ1-1; as DNA is missing, the TRBD1 call by TCRdb cannot be tested. The CDR3 is made up of 13 amino acids. The CDR3: CASSLRQLSEAFF.